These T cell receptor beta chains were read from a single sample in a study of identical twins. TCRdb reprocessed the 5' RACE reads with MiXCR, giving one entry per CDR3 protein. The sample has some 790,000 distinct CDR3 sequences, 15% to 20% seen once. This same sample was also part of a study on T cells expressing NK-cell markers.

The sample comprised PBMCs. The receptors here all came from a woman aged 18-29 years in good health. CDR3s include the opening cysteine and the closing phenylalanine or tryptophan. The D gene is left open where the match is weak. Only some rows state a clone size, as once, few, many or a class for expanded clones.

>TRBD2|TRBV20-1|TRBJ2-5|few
CSAGWTSGGGETQYF
TGCAGTGCTGGCTGGACTAGCGGGGGTGGAGAGACCCAGTACTTC
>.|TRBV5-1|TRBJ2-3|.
CASSPGDGVADTQYF
TGCGCCAGCAGCCCGGGGGATGGCGTGGCAGATACGCAGTATTTT
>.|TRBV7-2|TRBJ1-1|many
CASSLAGTLNTEAFF
TGTGCCAGCAGCTTAGCGGGCACCTTGAACACTGAAGCTTTCTTT
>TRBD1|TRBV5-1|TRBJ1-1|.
CASSKDRATNKAFF
TGCGCCAGCAGCAAAGACAGGGCCACCAACAAAGCTTTCTTT
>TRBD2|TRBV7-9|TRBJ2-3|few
CASSFAGGDTQYF
TGTGCCAGCAGCTTCGCGGGAGGGGATACGCAGTATTTT
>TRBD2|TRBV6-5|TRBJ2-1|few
CASSSGGLYNEQFF
TGTGCCAGCAGTTCGGGGGGGCTTTACAATGAGCAGTTCTTC
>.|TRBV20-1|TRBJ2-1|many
CSARRQGAYNEQFF
TGCAGTGCTAGACGGCAGGGTGCCTACAATGAGCAGTTCTTC
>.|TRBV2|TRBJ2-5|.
CASKGGTWGQETQYF
TGTGCCAGCAAGGGGGGGACATGGGGACAAGAGACCCAGTACTTC
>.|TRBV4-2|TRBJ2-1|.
CASSQDQGRHSYNEQFF
TGTGCCAGCAGCCAAGATCAGGGGCGCCACTCCTACAATGAGCAGTTCTTC
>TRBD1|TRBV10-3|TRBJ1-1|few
CAITLPPDRVEAFF
TGTGCCATCACCCTACCCCCCGACAGGGTTGAAGCTTTCTTT
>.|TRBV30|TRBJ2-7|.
CAWSDVAGWEQYF
TGTGCCTGGAGTGATGTCGCGGGGTGGGAGCAGTACTTC
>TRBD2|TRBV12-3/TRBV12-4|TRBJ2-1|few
CASSLPTSAAPGNEQFF
TGTGCCAGCAGTCTACCGACTAGCGCAGCCCCTGGGAATGAGCAGTTCTTC
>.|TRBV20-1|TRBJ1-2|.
CSGASQGANYGYTF
TGCAGTGGAGCGTCCCAGGGAGCTAACTATGGCTACACCTTC
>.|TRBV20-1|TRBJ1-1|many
CSASRQNTEAFF
TGCAGTGCTAGTAGACAGAACACTGAAGCTTTCTTT
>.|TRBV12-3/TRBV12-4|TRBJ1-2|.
CASSTDGYGYTF
TGTGCCAGCAGCACCGACGGATATGGCTACACCTTC
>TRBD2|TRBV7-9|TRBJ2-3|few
CASSLWTSAGTQYF
TGTGCCAGCAGTCTGTGGACTAGCGCTGGTACGCAGTATTTT
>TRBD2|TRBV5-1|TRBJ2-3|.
CASSLAKAGPVDTQYF
TGCGCCAGCAGCTTGGCCAAAGCGGGGCCGGTTGATACGCAGTATTTT
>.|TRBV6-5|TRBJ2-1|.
CASSYSGSANNEQFF
TGTGCCAGCAGTTACTCGGGTAGCGCAAACAATGAGCAGTTCTTC
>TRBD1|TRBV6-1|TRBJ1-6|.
CASTHGQAYNSPLHF
TGTGCCAGCACCCACGGACAGGCCTATAATTCACCCCTCCACTTT
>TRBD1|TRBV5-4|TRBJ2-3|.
CASSSTGSGRDTQYF
TGTGCCAGCAGCTCGACAGGGTCCGGCCGAGATACGCAGTATTTT
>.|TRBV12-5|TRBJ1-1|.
CASAYPGEAFF
TGTGCTAGTGCCTATCCTGGGGAGGCTTTCTTT
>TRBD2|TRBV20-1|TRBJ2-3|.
CSSTSGRAGDTQYF
TGCAGTTCAACTAGCGGGAGGGCCGGTGATACGCAGTATTTT
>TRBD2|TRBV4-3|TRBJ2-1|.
CASSRVVAGSGSGWLNEQFF
TGCGCCAGCAGCCGAGTCGTGGCAGGTAGCGGGAGTGGGTGGTTGAATGAGCAGTTCTTC
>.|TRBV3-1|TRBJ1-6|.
CASSQQPYKIHF
TGTGCCAGCAGCCAACAGCCATATAAGATCCACTTT
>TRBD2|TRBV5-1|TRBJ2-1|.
CASSTRLAGGSLEQFF
TGCGCCAGCAGCACCCGACTAGCGGGAGGTTCTCTTGAGCAGTTCTTC
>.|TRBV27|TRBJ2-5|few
CASSLGQMQETQYF
TGTGCCAGCAGCCTGGGACAAATGCAAGAGACCCAGTACTTC
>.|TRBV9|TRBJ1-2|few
CASSPTGTAYGYTF
TGTGCCAGCAGCCCTACGGGGACGGCATATGGCTACACCTTC
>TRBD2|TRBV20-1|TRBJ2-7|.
CSARAGGAYEQYF
TGCAGTGCTAGGGCGGGAGGAGCCTACGAGCAGTACTTC
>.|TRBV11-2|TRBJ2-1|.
CASSLGVEWGREQFF
TGTGCCAGCAGCTTAGGAGTCGAGTGGGGTCGTGAGCAGTTCTTC
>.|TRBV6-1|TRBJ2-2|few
CASSLEASLGGELFF
TGTGCCAGCAGCCTTGAGGCTAGCCTTGGCGGGGAGCTGTTTTTT